Listed below are T cell receptor beta chains from one sample, sequenced in a study of metastatic and nonmetastatic thyroid tumors. TCRdb re-called the PCR reads through MiXCR. The repertoire holds about 10,000 clones, with approximately 33% as singletons. Sequencing was performed on adjacent normal tissue. The source is a female donor with papillary thyroid cancer or a benign thyroid nodule (not recorded which). Some clones in this sample may be carry-over from other donors' samples. The CDR3 runs from the conserved cysteine through the conserved F or W. A D gene is named only where the DNA matches it firmly. Rows give clone size only sometimes, using once, few, many, or a class for an expanded clone.

clone size: .
J gene: TRBJ2-7
V gene: TRBV11-1
D gene: TRBD1
CDR3 protein: CASSHPLAGTGASYEQYF
CDR3 DNA: TGTGCCAGCAGCCATCCCCTAGCCGGGACAGGGGCCTCCTACGAGCAGTACTTC

clone size: .
J gene: TRBJ1-2
V gene: TRBV6-2/TRBV6-3
D gene: TRBD1
CDR3 protein: CASSYAGQGASGYTF
CDR3 DNA: TGTGCCAGCAGTTACGCCGGGCAGGGGGCTAGTGGCTACACCTTC

clone size: .
J gene: TRBJ1-6
V gene: TRBV20-1
D gene: .
CDR3 protein: CSAREINNSPLHF
CDR3 DNA: TGCAGTGCTAGAGAGATCAATAATTCACCCCTCCACTTT

clone size: .
J gene: TRBJ2-5
V gene: TRBV7-3
D gene: TRBD2
CDR3 protein: CASSLMAGGGETQYF
CDR3 DNA: TGTGCCAGCAGCTTAATGGCGGGGGGTGGTGAGACCCAGTACTTC

clone size: .
J gene: TRBJ1-3
V gene: TRBV19
D gene: TRBD1
CDR3 protein: CASSIGTGSGNTIYF
CDR3 DNA: TGTGCCAGTAGTATAGGGACAGGGTCTGGAAACACCATATATTTT

clone size: large
J gene: TRBJ2-7
V gene: TRBV6-1
D gene: TRBD2
CDR3 protein: CASTSLAGGYEQYF
CDR3 DNA: TGTGCCAGCACCAGTTTAGCGGGAGGTTACGAGCAGTACTTC

clone size: .
J gene: TRBJ2-7
V gene: TRBV7-3
D gene: TRBD1
CDR3 protein: CASSKGGQGHEQYF
CDR3 DNA: TGTGCCAGCAGCAAGGGGGGACAGGGCCACGAGCAGTACTTC

clone size: .
J gene: TRBJ2-7
V gene: TRBV20-1
D gene: .
CDR3 protein: CSARTLAGSDEQYF
CDR3 DNA: TGCAGTGCTAGAACGCTAGCAGGGAGCGACGAGCAGTACTTC

clone size: .
J gene: TRBJ1-3
V gene: TRBV11-2
D gene: .
CDR3 protein: CASSLGGSGNTIYF
CDR3 DNA: TGTGCCAGCAGCTTAGGGGGATCTGGAAACACCATATATTTT

clone size: few
J gene: TRBJ2-7
V gene: TRBV7-9
D gene: .
CDR3 protein: CASSSQGRDYEQYF
CDR3 DNA: TGTGCCAGCAGCTCTCAGGGAAGAGACTACGAGCAGTACTTC

clone size: few
J gene: TRBJ2-7
V gene: TRBV6-1
D gene: TRBD1
CDR3 protein: CASSPGTGRSTEQYF
CDR3 DNA: TGTGCCAGCAGTCCGGGGACAGGGCGTTCCACCGAGCAGTACTTC

clone size: .
J gene: TRBJ1-1
V gene: TRBV20-1
D gene: .
CDR3 protein: CSAPTTGTEAFF
CDR3 DNA: TGCAGTGCGCCCACCACCGGGACTGAAGCTTTCTTT

clone size: .
J gene: TRBJ2-1
V gene: TRBV6-4
D gene: TRBD2
CDR3 protein: CASSKGASGRLNNEQFF
CDR3 DNA: TGTGCCAGCTCTAAGGGGGCTAGCGGGAGATTGAACAATGAGCAGTTCTTC

clone size: few
J gene: TRBJ1-2
V gene: TRBV10-3
D gene: .
CDR3 protein: CAISGGESAGYGYTF
CDR3 DNA: TGTGCCATCAGTGGGGGAGAGTCGGCAGGCTATGGCTACACCTTC

clone size: .
J gene: TRBJ2-7
V gene: TRBV28
D gene: .
CDR3 protein: CASSKKYEQYF
CDR3 DNA: TGTGCCAGCAGTAAAAAATACGAGCAGTACTTC

clone size: .
J gene: TRBJ2-7
V gene: TRBV13
D gene: .
CDR3 protein: CASSSTGTYEQYF
CDR3 DNA: TGTGCCAGCAGCTCGACAGGTACCTACGAGCAGTACTTC

clone size: few
J gene: TRBJ2-3
V gene: TRBV11-2
D gene: TRBD2
CDR3 protein: CASRRTSGSGGADTQYF
CDR3 DNA: TGTGCCAGCCGTCGGACTAGCGGGAGTGGTGGGGCAGATACGCAGTATTTT

clone size: .
J gene: TRBJ1-2
V gene: TRBV15
D gene: .
CDR3 protein: CATSRGTGSYGYTF
CDR3 DNA: TGTGCCACCAGCAGAGGTACGGGATCCTATGGCTACACCTTC

clone size: .
J gene: TRBJ1-6
V gene: TRBV11-2
D gene: .
CDR3 protein: CASSLDRHAISYNSPLHF
CDR3 DNA: TGTGCCAGCAGCTTAGATCGACATGCGATCTCCTATAATTCACCCCTCCACTTC

clone size: .
J gene: TRBJ2-6
V gene: TRBV19
D gene: .
CDR3 protein: CASSVSGANVLTF
CDR3 DNA: TGTGCCAGTAGCGTCTCTGGGGCCAACGTCCTGACTTTC

clone size: .
J gene: TRBJ1-3
V gene: TRBV5-6
D gene: .
CDR3 protein: CASSRGRLSGNTIYF
CDR3 DNA: TGTGCCAGCAGCCGAGGACGCCTCTCTGGAAACACCATATATTTT

clone size: .
J gene: TRBJ1-2
V gene: TRBV20-1
D gene: TRBD1
CDR3 protein: CSARDHRGPYGYTF
CDR3 DNA: TGCAGTGCTAGGGACCACAGGGGGCCCTATGGCTACACCTTC